This TCR beta chain originates from a study of cytomegalovirus exposure and HLA in healthy donors. This CDR3 is 15 amino acids long. Trimming shortened V by 3 bases and J by 0 bases, and 12 bases separated the two germline ends. In germline, CDR1 is SGHDN, CDR2 FVKESK. PCR employed 60 Vbeta and 13 Jbeta primers. The method was immunoSEQ multiplex PCR; TCRdb's version includes in-frame clones alone and lacks a portion of them. This sample has 150,000 to 200,000 clones; around four fifths occur once, and the top ten carry 7% to 9%. This TCR was recovered from a male donor in good health and CMV-seropositive. The specimen was PBMCs. The V and J genes are TRBV14 and TRBJ2-7, with a tentative D call TRBD2 (6 bases). CDR3: CASSQRDRGSYEQYF. The CDR3 region has the DNA TGTGCCAGCAGCCAGCGGGATAGGGGCTCCTACGAGCAGTACTTC. The full variable domain, completed using reference TRBV14 and TRBJ2-7, is EAGVTQFPSHSVIEKGQTVTLRCDPISGHDNLYWYRRVMGKEIKFLLHFVKESKQDESGMPNNRFLAERTGGTYSTLKVQPAELEDSGVYFCASSQRDRGSYEQYFGPGTRLTVT.